The 17 T cell receptor beta chains reported below all come from one sample, sequenced in a study of T cell responses to AZD1222 COVID-19 vaccine. Data came from immunoSEQ multiplex PCR; TCRdb stores just in-frame clones and leaves some out. The repertoire holds roughly 160,000 clones, with roughly 94% as singletons. Sequenced here: peripheral blood, sampled on day 0 of AZD1222 vaccination. The receptor source for this set is an adult in good health.

The J gene is TRBJ1-2, the V gene TRBV28; 8 positions match TRBD1. Losses at the gene ends were 4 bases for V and 5 bases for J; bases not matched to a gene: 9. Germline loops: CDR1 MDHEN, CDR2 SYDVKM. This CDR3 has 15 amino acids. The CDR3 DNA follows: TGTGCCAGCAGTTACAACAGGGGGGGACGGTATGGCTACACCTTC. Translation gives CASSYNRGGRYGYTF.

This chain uses TRBV19 with TRBJ1-5; D unclear. The CDR3 contains 16 residues. V was pared by 2 bases and J by 2 bases, with 13 bases between. The V gene's germline CDR1 is LNHDA and CDR2 SQIVND (reference sequence). DNA of the CDR3: TGTGCCAGTAGTATATACACCGCCTCTGGCAATCAGCCCCAGCATTTT. It specifies CASSIYTASGNQPQHF.

The chain's CDR3 is CASSSGTQLTYEQYF. CDR3 coding DNA: TGTGCCAGCAGTTCCGGGACACAACTAACCTACGAGCAGTACTTC. The rearrangement joins TRBV25-1 to TRBJ2-7; the D gene is possibly TRBD1 (6 bases). The CDR3 runs to 15 residues. V lost 5 bases and J lost 2, with 16 bases in between. The V gene's germline CDR1 is MGHDK and CDR2 SYGVNS.

The CDR3 DNA sequence: TGTGCCAGCAGCGTTTGGTCAGGTGACGGGGCTGAAGCTTTCTTT. Its translation: CASSVWSGDGAEAFF. The rearrangement joins TRBV9 to TRBJ1-1; no reliable D call. This CDR3 spans 15 amino acids. CDR1 and CDR2 from the germline V gene are SGDLS and YYNGEE. Deletions cut 2 bases from V and 6 bases from J, with 17 bases between.

J is TRBJ1-5 and V is TRBV19; D is unclear. Germline CDR1 is LNHDA and CDR2 is SQIVND (reference sequence). Deletions cut 6 bases from V and 0 bases from J, with 9 bases between. The CDR3 loop spans 14 amino acids. The CDR3 sequence is CASRKRDSNQPQHF. CDR3 nucleotide sequence: TGTGCCAGTAGGAAGAGGGATAGCAATCAGCCCCAGCATTTT.

The rearrangement uses TRBV7-9 and TRBJ2-1, with D possibly being TRBD2 (5 bases). Trimming removed 7 bases at V and 9 bases at J, with 10 bases between. The CDR3 length is 11 residues. The germline V gene encodes CDR1 SEHNR and CDR2 FQNEAQ (reference sequence). The CDR3, as DNA: TGTGCCAGCACACTAGATAGTGAGCAGTTCTTC. Translated: CASTLDSEQFF.

This clone was observed a single time. CDR3 nucleotide sequence: TGTGCCAGCAAGAGTACAGGCGACACCGGGGAGCTGTTTTTT. Amino acids: CASKSTGDTGELFF. The chain has TRBV28 and TRBJ2-2; perhaps TRBD1 as D (5 bases). The CDR3 extends over 14 amino acids. The V and J ends lost 7 bases and 3 bases respectively, with 12 bases between them. The V gene's germline CDR1 is MDHEN and CDR2 SYDVKM.

The chain has TRBV28 and TRBJ1-1; unclear D gene. CDR1 MDHEN and CDR2 SYDVKM come from the germline V gene. This CDR3 contains 12 residues. V was clipped by 2 bases and J by 8 bases, with 9 bases between them. CDR3 loop: CASSLMAHEAFF. The CDR3 nucleotides read TGTGCCAGCAGTTTAATGGCACACGAAGCTTTCTTT.

This sequence joins TRBV28 and TRBJ2-3; D may correspond to TRBD1 or TRBD2 (6 bases each). There are 15 residues in the CDR3. Germline V gene lookup returns CDR1 MDHEN and CDR2 SYDVKM. V lost 5 bases and J lost 2, with 14 bases in between. CDR3 sequence (DNA): TGTGCCAGCAGTCCCCTTGGGGGGCCCACAGATACGCAGTATTTT. The encoded protein is CASSPLGGPTDTQYF. The full variable domain, rest sourced from reference TRBV28 and TRBJ2-3, is DVKVTQSSRYLVKRTGEKVFLECVQDMDHENMFWYRQDPGLGLRLIYFSYDVKMKEKGDIPEGYSVSREKKERFSLILESASTNQTSMYLCASSPLGGPTDTQYFGPGTRLTVL.

V usage is TRBV3-1 (or the pseudogene TRBV3-2) and J usage is TRBJ1-4; no definite D call. Per the germline V gene, CDR1 is LGHDT and CDR2 is YNNKEL (reference sequence). V dropped 2 bases and J dropped 7 bases, with 14 bases sitting between them. The CDR3 runs to 15 residues. CDR3 nucleotide sequence: TGTGCCAGCAGCCAAAAGCGGTTGAGCGGTGAAAAACTGTTTTTT. Translated: CASSQKRLSGEKLFF.

The rearrangement joins TRBV12-3 or TRBV12-4 to TRBJ1-1; D remains unclear. The CDR3 has 13 amino acids. Trimming took 6 bases from V and 1 from J, leaving 9 bases between them. As DNA, the CDR3 is TGTGCCAGCAGCGAACCCCGGAACACTGAAGCTTTCTTT. This translates into CASSEPRNTEAFF.

The chain links TRBV7-9 to TRBJ2-1; D gene uncertain. Trimming cost V 0 bases and J 4 bases, with 4 bases left between them. The CDR3 extends over 13 amino acids. Germline CDR1 is SEHNR and CDR2 is FQNEAQ (reference sequence). The CDR3 protein is CASSLALYNEQFF. CDR3 in DNA: TGTGCCAGCAGCTTAGCCCTGTACAATGAGCAGTTCTTC.

The rearrangement joins TRBV7-9 to TRBJ1-1, with D possibly TRBD1 on 5 matching bases. The CDR3 has 13 residues. Germline V lookup: CDR1 SEHNR, CDR2 FQNEAQ (reference sequence). Between the trimmed V and J ends, which lost 3 bases and 4 bases, there was a span of 9 bases. CDR3 sequence: CASSFRGGTEAFF. The CDR3 region has the DNA TGTGCCAGCAGCTTCCGCGGGGGCACTGAAGCTTTCTTT.

This sequence joins TRBV7-2 and TRBJ2-7; D possibly corresponds to TRBD2 (6 bases). Germline V gene sequence: CDR1 SGHTA, CDR2 FQGNSA. Trimming cost V 5 bases and J 4 bases, with 18 bases left between them. CDR3 length: 15 residues. The CDR3 region is CASSPRTGVGYEQYF. The CDR3 DNA reads as TGTGCCAGCAGCCCAAGGACGGGGGTAGGGTACGAGCAGTACTTC.

The chain combines TRBV28 with TRBJ1-4; D is ambiguous. V lost 3 bases and J lost 6, with 8 bases in between. The CDR3 spans 13 residues. Germline V gene data show CDR1 as MDHEN and CDR2 as SYDVKM. CDR3 nucleotides: TGTGCCAGCAGTTTGGACGGCCATGAAAAACTGTTTTTT. This sequence encodes CASSLDGHEKLFF.

The J gene is TRBJ1-2, the V gene TRBV28; D unresolved. V was clipped by 6 bases and J by 8 bases, with 7 bases between them. The CDR3 is 10 amino acids. Germline loops: CDR1 MDHEN, CDR2 SYDVKM. The CDR3 coding sequence is TGTGCCAGCAGGGGAGGGGGCTACACCTTC. It encodes CASRGGGYTF.

The genes are TRBV20-1 and TRBJ2-1; 8 bases agree with TRBD2. Germline lookup yields CDR1 DFQATT and CDR2 SNEGSKA (reference sequence). This CDR3 is 11 amino acids long. In nucleotides, the CDR3 is TGCAGCCGGAGCGGGAGAAATGAGCAGTTCTTC. Protein: CSRSGRNEQFF.